Following are 9 T cell receptor beta chains from one sample sequenced in a study of cytomegalovirus exposure and HLA in healthy donors. Sequencing was performed with immunoSEQ multiplex PCR; in TCRdb, only in-frame clones are kept and a portion is missing. Of 180,000 or so clones in the sample, 75% to 85% were seen once. Sequences were obtained from PBMCs. The receptors stem from a woman aged 25 to 39 in good health and CMV-seropositive.

The gene calls are TRBV5-6 and TRBJ1-2; D uncertain. Germline CDR1 is SGHDT and CDR2 is YYEEEE. Deletions cut 4 bases from V and 0 bases from J, with 10 bases between. The CDR3 spans 14 residues. CDR3 sequence reads: CASSADGANYGYTF. In DNA, the CDR3 is TGTGCCAGCAGCGCCGACGGAGCTAACTATGGCTACACCTTC. Drawing the rest from reference TRBV5-6 and TRBJ1-2, the complete variable domain is DAGVTQSPTHLIKTRGQQVTLRCSPKSGHDTVSWYQQALGQGPQFIFQYYEEEERQRGNFPDRFSGHQFPNYSSELNVNALLLGDSALYLCASSADGANYGYTFGSGTRLTVV.

The chain joins TRBV28 to TRBJ2-5, with 12 bases aligning to TRBD2. Germline CDR1 is MDHEN and CDR2 is SYDVKM. J gave up 2 bases and V 3 bases, and 1 base lay outside the gene matches. This CDR3 has 15 amino acids. The CDR3 nucleotides are TGTGCCAGCAGTTTTACTAGCGGGGGGCAAGAGACCCAGTACTTC. It translates to CASSFTSGGQETQYF.

This chain's CDR3 is CAGRTGSLNTEAFF. CDR3 in DNA: TGTGCCGGACGGACGGGAAGTTTGAACACTGAAGCTTTCTTT. V gene TRBV25-1 combines with J gene TRBJ1-1; D unresolved. V was clipped by 11 bases and J by 0 bases, with 16 bases between them. The CDR3 is 14 amino acids. Germline-derived CDR1 and CDR2 are MGHDK and SYGVNS.

This chain joins TRBV19 and TRBJ1-5; D may be TRBD1 (6 bases). V dropped 7 bases and J dropped 4 bases, with 20 bases sitting between them. The CDR3 covers 16 residues. CDR1 and CDR2 (germline): LNHDA, SQIVND (reference sequence). The CDR3 DNA is TGTGCCAGTAATACCAGGGGATGGTCGGAGAATCAGCCCCAGCATTTT. Its translation is CASNTRGWSENQPQHF.

The chain carries TRBV2 and TRBJ2-2, with D hard to call. The CDR3 is 14 amino acids. CDR1 and CDR2 (germline): SNHLY, FYNNEI. The V gene lost 4 bases and the J gene lost 0 bases, with 6 bases spanning the gap. The CDR3 sequence is CASSVQTNTGELFF. CDR3 in DNA: TGTGCCAGCAGTGTACAGACGAACACCGGGGAGCTGTTTTTT.

The rearrangement links TRBV7-9 to TRBJ2-3, with D tentatively TRBD2 (6 bases). The CDR3 has 17 residues. The germline V and J ends were trimmed by 5 bases and 2 bases, with 20 bases remaining between them. CDR1 and CDR2 from the germline V gene are SEHNR and FQNEAQ (reference sequence). CDR3 sequence (DNA): TGTGCCAGCAGCCCCGACCTGGCAGGGAGGTACACAGATACGCAGTATTTT. Translating gives CASSPDLAGRYTDTQYF.

This clone was counted a few times. The rearrangement links TRBV10-3 to TRBJ1-5, with 7 nucleotides matching TRBD1. This CDR3 comprises 15 residues. Losses at the gene ends were 5 bases for V and 1 base for J; bases not matched to a gene: 5. Germline loops: CDR1 ENHRY, CDR2 SYGVKD. CDR3 residues: CAISQDRVSNQPQHF. The CDR3 region has the DNA TGTGCCATCAGTCAAGACAGGGTCAGCAATCAGCCCCAGCATTTT.

V and J are TRBV19 and TRBJ1-1; D ambiguous. The CDR3 contains 15 residues. V lost 8 bases to trimming and J lost 0 bases, with 16 bases between them. Germline CDR1 is LNHDA and CDR2 is SQIVND (reference sequence). The CDR3 sequence is CASYGLRLMNTEAFF. In DNA, the CDR3 is TGTGCCAGTTATGGGCTGAGACTAATGAACACTGAAGCTTTCTTT.

V gene TRBV28 combines with J gene TRBJ1-2, with D perhaps matching TRBD1 (6 bases). CDR1 is MDHEN, CDR2 SYDVKM, per germline. This CDR3 has 15 amino acids. The V end was cut by 4 bases, the J end by 5 bases, with 17 bases between. The CDR3 loop reads CASSSKIRGPYGYTF. DNA for the CDR3: TGTGCCAGCAGTTCGAAAATCAGGGGCCCTTATGGCTACACCTTC.